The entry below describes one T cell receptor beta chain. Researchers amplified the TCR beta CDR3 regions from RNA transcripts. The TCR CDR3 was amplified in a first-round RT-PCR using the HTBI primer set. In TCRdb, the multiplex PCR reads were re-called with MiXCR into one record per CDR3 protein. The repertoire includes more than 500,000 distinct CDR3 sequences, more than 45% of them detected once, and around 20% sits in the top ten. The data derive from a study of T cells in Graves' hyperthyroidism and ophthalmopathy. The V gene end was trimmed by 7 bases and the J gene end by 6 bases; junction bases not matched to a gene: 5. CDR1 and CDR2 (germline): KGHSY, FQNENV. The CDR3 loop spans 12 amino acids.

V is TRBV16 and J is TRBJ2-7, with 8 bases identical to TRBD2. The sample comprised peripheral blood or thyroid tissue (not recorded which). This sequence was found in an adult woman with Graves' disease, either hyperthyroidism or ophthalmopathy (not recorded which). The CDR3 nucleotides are TGTGCCAGCAACCGGGGGGGAACCGAGCAGTACTTC. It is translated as CASNRGGTEQYF.